The TCR beta chain under discussion was sequenced for a study of blood T cell repertoires in COVID-19 (dated by TCRdb to about 2020). With respect to the entire study: The collaborator samples originated in the United States, Italy and Spain and spanned the acute and convalescent phases of COVID-19. The prospective study material was composed of cDNA or gDNA derived from T cells, B-cell-depleted T cells, or PBMCs. The dataset comprised deeply sampled blood TCRbeta repertoires from subjects exposed to, actively infected with, or recovered from COVID-19. The repertoires were released in a freely available public database intended as a resource for research on the immune response to SARS-CoV-2. Samples came from the ongoing ImmuneRACE study (first 160 participants) plus 1,254 subjects from 6 global collaborators. The sample metadata nearly always contained a de-identified subject ID, COVID-19 status, age in years and sex. Where available, HLA class I and class II types were taken from metadata supplied by the sample provider and were not determined by assay-based typing.

On the study overall, not on this receptor specifically: The quantity of clinical and demographic metadata differed by source and by participant and was supplied without curation.

V lost 3 bases and J lost 3 bases, and the count of bases not matched to a germline gene is 5. In the germline V gene, CDR1 corresponds to SGHTA and CDR2 to FQGNSA. The CDR3 runs 14 amino acids, cysteine and phenylalanine included. Here the CDR3 DNA is all that survives: 42 bases in frame from base 1. TCRbeta CDR3 regions were amplified from genomic DNA using the immunoSEQ Assay, a bias-controlled multiplex PCR. The source study handled its data this way. The number of nucleated cells in each sample was estimated from the amplification of reference gene primers within the assay. Sequence reads were collapsed and filtered to measure the absolute abundance of every unique TCRbeta CDR3 rearrangement. For each sample, productive Simpson clonality was calculated as the square root of Simpson's diversity index over productive rearrangements. TCRdb mirrors the immuneACCESS table, restricted to in-frame sequences. Some clones are absent from its copies; in checked studies, under half trace to an unresolved V gene, and the reason for the others is unknown. V, J and clone size were drawn from that table, and D and trimming were deduced from the DNA. The sample contains 70,000 or so clones, around 87% of them found a single time. In total, the top ten clones hold roughly 11% of the sample.

Comment on this clone: Its antigen specificity is not known. Nothing much larger sits one base from this clone, and base qualities are not available.

Whole blood was collected in K2EDTA tubes by collaborating institutions according to the institutions' own protocols. For TCRbeta analysis, collaborators shipped samples in one of three forms: frozen whole blood, isolated PBMCs, or DNA extracted from either of those sample types. Sequencing was carried out using peripheral blood. This clonotype originated in a young woman with acute or convalescent COVID-19. The sequence joins TRBV7-2 to TRBJ2-7, with 7 junctional bases fitting TRBD2. In nucleotides, the sequence is TGTGCCAGCAGCTTCCAGCGGGAAGGCTACGAGCAGTACTTC. Translated, it gives CASSFQREGYEQYF. The entire variable domain, with the stretches around the CDR3 drawn from the reference TRBV7-2 and TRBJ2-7 proteins, is GAGVSQSPSNKVTEKGKDVELRCDPISGHTALYWYRQSLGQGLEFLIYFQGNSAPDKSGLPSDRFSAERTGGSVSTLTIQRTQQEDSAVYLCASSFQREGYEQYFGPGTRLTVT.